This entry lists 21 T cell receptor beta chains sequenced from one sample in a study of CD8 T cells in ankylosing spondylitis. Study-wide findings and caveats: Several highly homologous variants made up a TCR beta motif, and this motif appeared characteristic of ankylosing spondylitis blood.

Antigens of these TCRs are unknown. MiXCR, run by TCRdb on the 5' RACE reads, gives a single entry per CDR3 protein. Of about 540,000 distinct CDR3 sequences in the sample, roughly 12% were seen once. The sample was blood, either unsorted or a sorted T cell fraction (not recorded which). All receptors come from a male donor with ankylosing spondylitis.

This clonotype was detected only a few times. This sequence joins TRBV5-1 and TRBJ1-6; D is unclear. The germline CDR1 and CDR2 sequences are SGHRS and YFSETQ. V shed 3 bases and J shed 0 bases, with 7 bases lying between them. The CDR3 consists of 15 residues. The CDR3 sequence: CASSYEGSYNSPLHF. CDR3 nucleotide sequence: TGCGCCAGCAGCTACGAGGGCTCCTATAATTCACCCCTCCACTTT.

The chain is built from TRBV20-1 and TRBJ2-3; 8 bases line up with TRBD2. The V gene's germline CDR1 is DFQATT and CDR2 SNEGSKA (reference sequence). The V gene end was trimmed by 3 bases and the J gene end by 2 bases; junction bases not matched to a gene: 7. The CDR3 runs 15 residues. The CDR3 here is CSARGAGENTDTQYF. The CDR3 DNA follows: TGCAGTGCTAGGGGAGCGGGAGAGAACACAGATACGCAGTATTTT.

This chain uses TRBV12-3 or TRBV12-4 with TRBJ2-1; perhaps TRBD1 as D (6 bases). Trimming left V 4 bases short and J 0 bases short, with 16 bases between. This CDR3 has 17 residues. The CDR3 reads CASSSTGLISSYNEQFF. CDR3 DNA sequence: TGTGCCAGCAGTTCTACAGGGCTCATCAGCTCCTACAATGAGCAGTTCTTC.

This clonotype was recorded a few times. The CDR3 bases are TGTGCCAGCAGCTCGGGACGGCATAATTCACCCCTCCACTTT. Translating it yields CASSSGRHNSPLHF. This sequence joins TRBV11-2 and TRBJ1-6, with TRBD1 as a possible D gene (5 bases). The CDR3 totals 14 residues. Trimming stripped 4 bases from V and 5 bases from J, with 9 bases between. Germline CDR1 SGHAT, CDR2 FQNNGV.

This chain joins TRBV5-1 and TRBJ2-5; TRBD2 is a possible D gene (5 bases). The ends were cut back, 7 bases at V and 5 bases at J, with 18 bases in the middle. Germline CDR1 SGHRS, CDR2 YFSETQ. CDR3 length: 14 amino acids. The CDR3 nucleotides are TGCGCCAGCGATTCGGGCAGCCCGGGGGAGACCCAGTACTTC. This gives the protein CASDSGSPGETQYF. The complete variable domain, with remaining parts taken from reference TRBV5-1 and TRBJ2-5, reads KAGVTQTPRYLIKTRGQQVTLSCSPISGHRSVSWYQQTPGQGLQFLFEYFSETQRNKGNFPGRFSGRQFSNSRSEMNVSTLELGDSALYLCASDSGSPGETQYFGPGTRLLVL.

This clonotype has just a few counts. This chain links TRBV16 with TRBJ2-5; D not certain. Trimming left V 3 bases short and J 5 bases short, with 10 bases between. The CDR3 is 13 amino acids. Per germline, CDR1 KGHSY and CDR2 FQNENV. This chain's CDR3 is CASSQARGETQYF. CDR3 coding DNA: TGTGCCAGCAGCCAGGCTCGTGGGGAGACCCAGTACTTC.

The rearrangement joins TRBV30 to TRBJ1-2; 8 nucleotides line up with TRBD1. Germline loops: CDR1 GTSNPN, CDR2 SVGIG (reference sequence). CDR3 length: 11 residues. V lost 5 bases, J lost 4 bases, and 0 bases stayed unmatched. The CDR3 nucleotides are TGTGCCTGGGGACAGGGCTATGGCTACACCTTC. It codes for CAWGQGYGYTF.

CDR3 in DNA: TGCGCCAGCATCGATCTCCTAGAGACCCAGTACTTC. Translation gives CASIDLLETQYF. V is TRBV5-1 and J is TRBJ2-5; D unresolved. Germline CDR1 and CDR2: SGHRS and YFSETQ. With 6 bases removed from V and 4 bases from J, the gap between germline ends came to 10 bases. The CDR3 sequence is 12 residues long.

This clonotype was detected a few times. The genes are TRBV9 and TRBJ2-7, with a tentative D call TRBD2 (6 bases). Germline CDR1 is SGDLS and CDR2 is YYNGEE. CDR3 length equals 14 residues. Trimming left V 3 bases short and J 3 bases short, with 13 bases between. Here the CDR3 DNA reads TGTGCCAGCAGCGACAGTGGGACTGACTACGAGCAGTACGTC. Residues: CASSDSGTDYEQYV.

This chain links TRBV18 with TRBJ2-3; the D is unclear. Trimming shortened V by 6 bases and J by 2 bases, and 15 bases separated the two germline ends. There are 15 residues in the CDR3. Germline V CDR1 and CDR2: KGHSH, LQKENI. CDR3 loop: CASSYGRGTTDTQYF. The CDR3 nucleotides read TGTGCCAGCTCCTACGGCCGCGGCACCACAGATACGCAGTATTTT.

This clonotype was found many times. The chain carries TRBV10-2 and TRBJ2-3; TRBD2 agrees at 12 bases. CDR1 and CDR2 from the germline V gene are WSHSY and SAAADI. With 6 bases clipped from V and 1 base from J, the junction kept 11 bases outside the gene matches. The CDR3 runs 18 residues. The CDR3: CASRGALAGGSGTDTQYF. DNA of the CDR3: TGCGCCAGCAGGGGGGCTCTAGCGGGAGGGTCTGGCACAGATACGCAGTATTTT.

This clonotype turned up a few times. The chain links TRBV4-2 to TRBJ2-1, with D tentatively TRBD2 (6 bases). Germline CDR1 is LGHNA and CDR2 is YNFKEQ. With 1 base removed from V and 4 bases from J, the gap between germline ends came to 14 bases. The CDR3 length is 16 residues. The CDR3 is CASSQGAGRGYNEQFF. The CDR3, as DNA: TGTGCCAGCAGCCAAGGGGCGGGAAGGGGATACAATGAGCAGTTCTTC.

The rearrangement joins TRBV9 to TRBJ1-5, with no clear D. V lost 0 bases to trimming and J lost 5 bases, with 6 bases between them. The CDR3 runs to 13 residues. Germline CDR1 reads SGDLS; CDR2 reads YYNGEE. CDR3 region: CASSVDQDQPQHF. The CDR3 DNA is TGTGCCAGCAGCGTAGATCAGGATCAGCCCCAGCATTTT.

The V call is TRBV10-2, the J call TRBJ2-1; no clear D. Trimming cost V 4 bases and J 12 bases, with 19 bases left between them. This CDR3 comprises 14 residues. The germline V gene encodes CDR1 WSHSY and CDR2 SAAADI. DNA for the CDR3: TGCGCCAGCAGTGCTTTCATTTTGGAGAGCTGGCAGTTCTTC. It translates to CASSAFILESWQFF.

This clonotype has only a few counts. V usage is TRBV7-2 and J usage is TRBJ1-2; D unresolved. CDR1 SGHTA and CDR2 FQGNSA come from the germline V gene. Deletions cut 1 base from V and 4 bases from J, with 10 bases between. The CDR3 spans 14 residues. The CDR3: CASSLGGPIYGYTF. The CDR3 bases are TGTGCCAGCAGCTTAGGAGGACCCATCTATGGCTACACCTTC.

The sample holds many counts of this clonotype. The chain uses TRBV5-1 and TRBJ2-5; D is perhaps TRBD1 or TRBD2 (5 bases each). CDR1 is SGHRS, CDR2 YFSETQ, per germline. Trimming took off 0 bases at V and 5 bases at J, with 17 bases between the two ends. The CDR3 contains 16 residues. CDR3 DNA sequence: TGCGCCAGCAGCTTGGCCCGGGGCAGGTATATGGAGACCCAGTACTTC. This encodes CASSLARGRYMETQYF.

The chain recombines TRBV4-2 with TRBJ2-2; TRBD2 aligns across 16 bases. Germline V gene data show CDR1 as LGHNA and CDR2 as YNFKEQ. J gave up 10 bases and V 0 bases, and 5 bases lay outside the gene matches. The CDR3 contains 17 residues. This chain's CDR3 is CASSQDPGTSGREELFF. As DNA, the CDR3 is TGTGCCAGCAGCCAAGATCCCGGGACTAGCGGGAGGGAGGAGCTGTTTTTT.

This chain's CDR3 is CASSLFEANTGELFF. As DNA, the CDR3 is TGTGCCAGCAGCTTATTTGAAGCGAACACCGGGGAGCTGTTTTTT. The rearrangement joins TRBV7-9 to TRBJ2-2; D remains ambiguous. V lost 2 bases and J lost 0, with 7 bases in between. Germline CDR1 and CDR2: SEHNR and FQNEAQ (reference sequence). The CDR3 extends over 15 amino acids.

This clonotype was counted at least ten times. The genes are TRBV11-2 and TRBJ2-3; weak D call: TRBD2 (5 bases). The CDR3 loop spans 18 amino acids. From germline, CDR1 is SGHAT and CDR2 FQNNGV. The V end lost 5 bases, the J end lost 0 bases, and 21 bases lay between the germline ends. CDR3 sequence reads: CASSHTLGPLTSTDTQYF. As DNA, the CDR3 is TGTGCCAGCAGCCACACACTAGGGCCCTTAACTAGCACAGATACGCAGTATTTT.

The chain combines TRBV5-1 with TRBJ2-1; 7 bases are shared with TRBD1. J was trimmed by 9 bases and V by 3 bases; bases with no gene match: 6. This CDR3 contains 13 residues. Germline V gene data show CDR1 as SGHRS and CDR2 as YFSETQ. This CDR3 is CASSWRQGGEQFF. The CDR3 DNA is TGCGCCAGCAGCTGGAGACAGGGTGGTGAGCAGTTCTTC.

This clonotype was observed a few times. V usage is TRBV29-1 and J usage is TRBJ2-3; 11 nucleotides agree with TRBD2. The CDR3 covers 16 residues. Germline CDR1 and CDR2: SQVTM and ANQGSEA. V was pared by 4 bases and J by 2 bases, with 8 bases of the junction left unmatched. The CDR3 DNA follows: TGCAGCGTTGTAGGTTTACTAGCGGGAGACACAGATACGCAGTATTTT. It encodes CSVVGLLAGDTDTQYF.